One and the same sample provided the 21 T cell receptor beta chains below, sequenced in a study of T cell changes during pregnancy in multiple sclerosis. Clones were read by immunoSEQ multiplex PCR, and TCRdb kept only the in-frame ones, dropping some. The sample includes fewer than 50,000 clones, approximately 94% of them seen just once. The specimen comprised CD8+ T cells from peripheral blood mononuclear cells, sampled in the first trimester of pregnancy. These receptors originate from a female donor with multiple sclerosis, enrolled in a pregnancy study.

The chain couples TRBV28 to TRBJ2-7, with D tentatively TRBD2 (6 bases). V was pared by 8 bases and J by 2 bases, with 22 bases between. CDR1 is MDHEN and CDR2 is SYDVKM in the germline V gene. This CDR3 is 16 amino acids long. CDR3 DNA sequence: TGTGCCAGCCTACGGCTCGGCTCGGGAGCCACCTACGAGCAGTACTTC. Translation gives CASLRLGSGATYEQYF.

The chain employs TRBV2 and TRBJ2-1, with TRBD1 matching over 7 bases. The junction had 4 bases not matched to a gene; V was cut back by 10 bases and J by 1 base. Germline values: CDR1 SNHLY, CDR2 FYNNEI. This CDR3 comprises 13 residues. The CDR3 region has the DNA TGTGCCATTGGACAGGCGTCCTACAATGAGCAGTTCTTC. Protein sequence: CAIGQASYNEQFF.

This clone was seen just once. This chain links TRBV10-3 with TRBJ2-2, with a weak D call TRBD1 (6 bases). Per germline, CDR1 ENHRY and CDR2 SYGVKD. V lost 0 bases to trimming and J lost 3 bases, with 11 bases between them. The CDR3 spans 16 residues. CDR3 loop: CAISESIDRHTGELFF. The DNA for the CDR3 is TGTGCCATCAGTGAGTCGATAGACAGGCACACCGGGGAGCTGTTTTTT.

The count of this clone is one. This sequence joins TRBV7-9 and TRBJ2-4; D not certain. V gave up 5 bases and J gave up 0 bases, with 8 bases separating them. The length of the CDR3 is 14 residues. CDR1 and CDR2 (germline): SEHNR, FQNEAQ (reference sequence). This chain's CDR3 is CASSLELAKNIQYF. The CDR3 bases are TGTGCCAGCAGCCTAGAACTAGCCAAAAACATTCAGTACTTC.

The chain recombines TRBV7-9 with TRBJ1-2; D is perhaps TRBD1 (6 bases). Trimming left V 2 bases short and J 2 bases short, with 15 bases between. Per the germline V gene, CDR1 is SEHNR and CDR2 is FQNEAQ (reference sequence). The CDR3 has 16 residues. The CDR3 nucleotides read TGTGCCAGCAGCTTAAACTCAGGGGTCGAGAACTATGGCTACACCTTC. It codes for CASSLNSGVENYGYTF.

The rearrangement joins TRBV4-1 to TRBJ1-5; the D gene is possibly TRBD1 (5 bases). The CDR3 runs to 15 residues. Germline V gene data show CDR1 as MGHRA and CDR2 as YSYEKL. Deletions cut 0 bases from V and 6 bases from J, with 12 bases between. The CDR3, as DNA: TGCGCCAGCAGCCAAGATCCACGGGGGAGTCAGCCCCAGCATTTT. As protein: CASSQDPRGSQPQHF.

Judged by abundance, this clone is medium-sized. V is TRBV27 and J is TRBJ1-2; 8 bases match TRBD1. The J segment lost 1 base and the V segment lost 3 bases, leaving 7 bases of the junction unmatched. The germline V gene encodes CDR1 MNHEY and CDR2 SMNVEV (reference sequence). The CDR3 has 16 amino acids. In nucleotides, the CDR3 is TGTGCCAGCAGTTTTGGGCGGACAGGGCATAACTATGGCTACACCTTC. Translation: CASSFGRTGHNYGYTF.

This clone came up many times. V is TRBV12-5 and J is TRBJ2-2; D is undetermined. CDR3 length equals 12 residues. From germline, CDR1 is LGHNT and CDR2 FRNRAP. V lost 6 bases to trimming and J lost 7 bases, with 9 bases between them. CDR3 residues: CASGLSVGELFF. The CDR3 DNA reads as TGTGCTAGTGGCCTCTCGGTCGGGGAGCTGTTTTTT.

The chain uses TRBV11-2 and TRBJ2-7; D is unresolved. The germline CDR1 and CDR2 sequences are SGHAT and FQNNGV. This CDR3 contains 15 residues. The V gene lost 5 bases and the J gene lost 0 bases, with 14 bases spanning the gap. The CDR3 loop reads CASSPSLRSSYEQYF. The CDR3 DNA follows: TGTGCCAGCAGCCCAAGCCTCCGAAGCTCCTACGAGCAGTACTTC.

The chain recombines TRBV11-2 with TRBJ1-4, with 8 bases lining up with TRBD1. This CDR3 has 17 residues. Germline CDR1 and CDR2: SGHAT and FQNNGV. Unmatched junction bases numbered 12, after V lost 3 bases and J lost 6 bases. CDR3 DNA: TGTGCCAGCAGCTTTTCGCGACTACAGGGGGGGGATGAAAAACTGTTTTTT. It yields the protein CASSFSRLQGGDEKLFF.

This clone is a singleton in its sample. J is TRBJ2-7 and V is TRBV28, with a weak D call TRBD2 (6 bases). The CDR3 is 16 residues long. The germline CDR1 and CDR2 sequences are MDHEN and SYDVKM. The V gene lost 5 bases and the J gene lost 5 bases, with 22 bases spanning the gap. The DNA for the CDR3 is TGTGCCAGCAGTCCGCCCTCAGCGGGCATAGACGACGAGCAGTACTTC. It yields the protein CASSPPSAGIDDEQYF. Drawing the rest from reference TRBV28 and TRBJ2-7, the complete variable domain is DVKVTQSSRYLVKRTGEKVFLECVQDMDHENMFWYRQDPGLGLRLIYFSYDVKMKEKGDIPEGYSVSREKKERFSLILESASTNQTSMYLCASSPPSAGIDDEQYFGPGTRLTVT.

The rearrangement uses TRBV30 and TRBJ2-7; 8 bases line up with TRBD1. In germline, CDR1 is GTSNPN, CDR2 SVGIG (reference sequence). This CDR3 has 14 amino acids. V shed 8 bases and J 2 bases; nucleotides not matched to a gene: 11. CDR3 amino acids: CAGREQGVPYEQYF. The CDR3 bases are TGTGCCGGGCGGGAACAGGGGGTCCCCTACGAGCAGTACTTC.

This clone showed up just once. The chain links TRBV10-1 to TRBJ2-5, with D unresolved. Germline V lookup: CDR1 WNHNN, CDR2 SYGVQD (reference sequence). CDR3 length: 12 residues. Trimming took off 3 bases at V and 0 bases at J, with 2 bases between the two ends. The CDR3 is CASSDNQETQYF. DNA of the CDR3: TGCGCCAGCAGTGACAACCAAGAGACCCAGTACTTC.

This clone was detected once. This chain connects TRBV18 to TRBJ2-2; 7 positions agree with TRBD1. V was pared by 2 bases and J by 6 bases, with 6 bases of the junction left unmatched. The V gene's germline CDR1 is KGHSH and CDR2 LQKENI. There are 15 residues in the CDR3. CDR3 in amino acids: CASSPGTEDPGELFF. The CDR3 nucleotides are TGTGCCAGCTCACCAGGGACAGAGGATCCCGGGGAGCTGTTTTTT.

Remarks on this clone: The junction departs from the called germline gene at one end, perhaps through a read error. The chain recombines TRBV5-4 with TRBJ1-6; 10 nucleotides align to TRBD1. The CDR3 is 13 amino acids. Germline values: CDR1 SGHNT, CDR2 YYREEE (reference sequence). The CDR3 DNA reads TGTGCCAGCAGCACCCGGACAGGGGGGATGTTGACCTTT. Translating gives CASSTRTGGMLTF.

This clone was seen only once. V and J are TRBV7-6 and TRBJ1-5; D remains ambiguous. Trimming removed 1 base at V and 4 bases at J, with 14 bases between. This CDR3 has 16 amino acids. Germline V gene lookup returns CDR1 SGHVS and CDR2 FNYEAQ. The CDR3 is CASSLGPTGLNQPQHF. The CDR3 nucleotides are TGTGCCAGCAGCTTAGGCCCGACCGGGTTGAATCAGCCCCAGCATTTT.

J is TRBJ1-1 and V is TRBV14; D gene uncertain. Germline CDR1 SGHDN, CDR2 FVKESK. CDR3 length equals 14 residues. V was trimmed by 0 bases and J by 6 bases, leaving 11 bases between them. CDR3 coding DNA: TGTGCCAGCAGCCAAGAATGGGCGGGATCTGAAGCTTTCTTT. It translates to CASSQEWAGSEAFF.

The rearrangement links TRBV7-9 to TRBJ2-1, with 9 bases fitting TRBD1. The CDR3 is 16 amino acids. Losses at the gene ends were 6 bases for V and 6 bases for J; bases not matched to a gene: 12. Germline V gene data show CDR1 as SEHNR and CDR2 as FQNEAQ (reference sequence). The CDR3 protein is CASSTTKQGAINEQFF. As DNA, the CDR3 is TGTGCCAGCAGTACCACAAAACAGGGGGCTATCAATGAGCAGTTCTTC.

The CDR3 DNA reads TGTGCCAGTAGTGTATCCGGGACAGGGTATGAAAAACTGTTTTTT. Translation: CASSVSGTGYEKLFF. The rearrangement uses TRBV19 and TRBJ1-4, with 9 bases fitting TRBD1. There are 15 residues in the CDR3. Germline CDR1 and CDR2: LNHDA and SQIVND (reference sequence). V trimming: 5 bases; J trimming: 6 bases; junction bases outside the gene matches: 7.

The chain combines TRBV13 with TRBJ2-1; 13 bases line up with TRBD2. The V gene end was trimmed by 4 bases and the J gene end by 5 bases; junction bases not matched to a gene: 2. Germline V CDR1 and CDR2: PRHDT, FYEKMQ (reference sequence). This CDR3 has 15 amino acids. The CDR3 region is CASSSGLAGNNEQFF. The CDR3 bases are TGTGCCAGCAGCTCGGGACTAGCGGGGAACAATGAGCAGTTCTTC.

The chain recombines TRBV4-2 with TRBJ1-1; a weak D match, TRBD1 (5 bases). V was clipped by 0 bases and J by 0 bases, with 11 bases between them. CDR3 length: 16 residues. The germline CDR1 and CDR2 sequences are LGHNA and YNFKEQ. The CDR3 DNA sequence: TGTGCCAGCAGCCAAGATGGGGGGGTCCTGAACACTGAAGCTTTCTTT. As protein: CASSQDGGVLNTEAFF.